This TCR beta chain was profiled in a study of blood T cell repertoires in COVID-19. As for the study in general: Collection of acute and convalescent COVID-19 samples took place in the United States, Italy and Spain.

The assay was immunoSEQ multiplex PCR, and TCRdb's table has in-frame clones only and misses some. This table has 160,000 or so clones, about 86% appearing once. With V trimmed by 3 bases and J by 6 bases, 7 bases remained unmatched. CDR1 and CDR2 from the germline V gene are LGHNA and YSLEER. This CDR3 is 15 amino acids long. This TCR was recovered from a woman older than 75 with acute or convalescent COVID-19. The rearrangement uses TRBV4-3 and TRBJ1-5; 8 bases fit TRBD1. The sequenced material came from peripheral blood. The CDR3 bases are TGCGCCAGCAGCCAGGAAACAGGGGGGGGTCAGCCCCAGCATTTT. Protein sequence: CASSQETGGGQPQHF.